The 12 T cell receptor beta chains in this list originate from one sample, sequenced in a study of technical replicates of blood from a few donors. TCRdb keeps only in-frame clones here, not all; method: immunoSEQ multiplex PCR. The sample has roughly 82,000 clones, 75% to 95% seen once. Sequencing was carried out using T cells isolated from PBMCs. The source of these receptors is a human donor in good health.

The chain is built from TRBV4-1 and TRBJ1-2; 7 bases agree with TRBD1. The CDR3 sequence is 15 residues long. Germline V gives CDR1 MGHRA, CDR2 YSYEKL. J was trimmed by 10 bases and V by 4 bases; bases with no gene match: 15. The DNA of the CDR3 is TGCGCCAGCAGCCCAACCGTAAACCGGGACAGAGACTACACCTTC. Its translation: CASSPTVNRDRDYTF.

This chain connects TRBV29-1 to TRBJ2-5; tentative D call: TRBD1 (7 bases). Trimming left V 6 bases short and J 4 bases short, with 9 bases between. CDR3 size: 11 residues. In germline, CDR1 is SQVTM, CDR2 ANQGSEA. CDR3 amino acids: CSVQGGETQYF. The CDR3 bases are TGCAGCGTCCAGGGGGGAGAGACCCAGTACTTC.

This clone was picked up a small number of times. V is TRBV5-1 and J is TRBJ1-1; the D gene is possibly TRBD1 (6 bases). The CDR3 contains 15 residues. The V gene's germline CDR1 is SGHRS and CDR2 YFSETQ. Between the trimmed V and J ends, which lost 4 bases and 0 bases, there was a span of 13 bases. For the CDR3, the DNA is TGCGCCAGCAGCCCGGTAGGGGGTATGAACACTGAAGCTTTCTTT. Translated, it gives CASSPVGGMNTEAFF.

V is TRBV6-5 and J is TRBJ1-2; weak D call: TRBD1 (6 bases). Germline V gene data show CDR1 as MNHEY and CDR2 as SVGAGI. V lost 3 bases to trimming and J lost 1 base, with 9 bases between them. The CDR3 spans 14 residues. CDR3 in amino acids: CASSYTGYNYGYTF. The CDR3 DNA reads TGTGCCAGCAGTTATACAGGGTATAACTATGGCTACACCTTC.

This clone was seen a single time. The CDR3 nucleotides are TGTGCCAGCAGTGTATCGGATGAGCAGTTCTTC. As protein: CASSVSDEQFF. J is TRBJ2-1 and V is TRBV2; D unresolved. Trimming shortened V by 4 bases and J by 8 bases, and 6 bases separated the two germline ends. The germline gives CDR1 SNHLY, CDR2 FYNNEI. The CDR3 runs 11 residues.

V gene TRBV27 combines with J gene TRBJ1-3, with D maybe TRBD1 (6 bases). Germline loops: CDR1 MNHEY, CDR2 SMNVEV (reference sequence). V was trimmed by 5 bases and J by 8 bases, leaving 16 bases between them. This CDR3 contains 14 residues. The CDR3 DNA reads TGTGCCAGCAGTGTGACTGTTGAGGGGGACACCATATATTTT. Its translation: CASSVTVEGDTIYF.

This clone showed up just once. The chain uses TRBV11-2 and TRBJ2-3, with D hard to call. CDR1 SGHAT and CDR2 FQNNGV come from the germline V gene. V dropped 2 bases and J dropped 6 bases, with 9 bases sitting between them. The CDR3 contains 13 residues. DNA for the CDR3: TGTGCCAGCAGCTTAATTTCTGAGGATACGCAGTATTTT. Its translation is CASSLISEDTQYF.

This chain uses TRBV7-8 with TRBJ2-7; D gene unclear. The CDR3 sequence is 16 residues long. V gave up 4 bases and J gave up 5 bases, with 21 bases separating them. Germline V lookup: CDR1 SGHVS, CDR2 FQNEAQ. CDR3 protein: CASSSSLSESFNEQYF. As DNA, the CDR3 is TGTGCCAGCAGCTCGAGCCTGTCTGAGTCGTTCAACGAGCAGTACTTC.

This clone has a single count. The chain has TRBV10-3 and TRBJ2-7; 9 nucleotides agree with TRBD1. The germline V gene has CDR1 ENHRY and CDR2 SYGVKD. This CDR3 contains 18 residues. The junction had 10 bases not matched to a gene; V was cut back by 1 base and J by 0 bases. CDR3 in DNA: TGTGCCATCAGTGAGTTCGGGGACAGGGTATCCCTCTCCTACGAGCAGTACTTC. As protein: CAISEFGDRVSLSYEQYF.

The table lists this clone with a count of one. This chain joins TRBV21-1 and TRBJ2-3; the table assigns TRBD2, which was not confirmed against the DNA. TRBV21-1 is a recognized pseudogene. This CDR3 is 18 amino acids long. The CDR3 loop reads CASSKKRMAVPQRDTQYF. For the CDR3, the DNA is TGTGCCAGCAGCAAAAAAAGGATGGCGGTTCCCCAGCGAGATACGCAGTATTTT.

The chain is built from TRBV15 and TRBJ1-4; 9 nucleotides agree with TRBD1. Germline-derived CDR1 and CDR2 are LNHNV and YYDKDF (reference sequence). V was clipped by 6 bases and J by 8 bases; unmatched bases: 4. This CDR3 spans 13 amino acids. The CDR3 loop is CATRGQGGEKLFF. CDR3 in DNA: TGTGCCACCAGGGGACAGGGTGGGGAAAAACTGTTTTTT.

The chain couples TRBV7-2 to TRBJ1-3; maybe TRBD1 (5 bases). CDR1 and CDR2 (germline): SGHTA, FQGNSA. CDR3 length: 16 residues. V lost 5 bases to trimming and J lost 5 bases, with 19 bases between them. The CDR3 DNA reads as TGTGCCAGCAGCCCCCGGCGGGGGATTCTTAGAAACACCATATATTTT. This gives the protein CASSPRRGILRNTIYF. The complete variable domain, with remaining parts taken from reference TRBV7-2 and TRBJ1-3, reads GAGVSQSPSNKVTEKGKDVELRCDPISGHTALYWYRQSLGQGLEFLIYFQGNSAPDKSGLPSDRFSAERTGGSVSTLTIQRTQQEDSAVYLCASSPRRGILRNTIYFGEGSWLTVV.